This TCR beta chain was documented in a study of T cells after yellow fever vaccination. Study at large: Fractions low in cell number were prepared with SMART-Seq v4 Ultra Low Input.

The CDR3 totals 15 residues. The V end lost 0 bases, the J end lost 9 bases, and 12 bases lay between the germline ends. CDR1 is SEHNR and CDR2 is FQNEAQ in the germline V gene (reference sequence). TCRdb called the 5' RACE reads again in MiXCR, with one record for every CDR3 protein. The sample records about 300,000 distinct CDR3 sequences, around 7% being singletons. Study-wide results and limits: Re-detected after boosting: most primary clones, 96% of CD4 and about 85% of CD8. Contamination of FACS-sorted repertoires by abundant clonotypes from the bulk population could occur.

Details on this clonotype: The antigen remains undetermined.

This clonotype originated in a man in his late teens or twenties who received the YFV17D yellow fever vaccine. Sequencing used PBMCs, obtained 35 to 50 days after the first yellow fever vaccination. The chain links TRBV7-9 to TRBJ1-6; D unresolved. CDR3 sequence reads: CASSLARGLGSPLHF. The CDR3 region has the DNA TGTGCCAGCAGCTTAGCGCGGGGATTAGGTTCACCCCTCCACTTT.